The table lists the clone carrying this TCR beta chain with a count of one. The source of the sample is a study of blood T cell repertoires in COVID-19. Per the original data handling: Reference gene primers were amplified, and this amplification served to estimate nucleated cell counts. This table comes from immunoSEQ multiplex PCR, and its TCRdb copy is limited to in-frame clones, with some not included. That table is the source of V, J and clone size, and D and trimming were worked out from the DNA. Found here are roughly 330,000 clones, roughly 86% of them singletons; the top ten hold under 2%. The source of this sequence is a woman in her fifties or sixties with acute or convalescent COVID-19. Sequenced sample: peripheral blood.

The CDR3 sequence is CASSPTFNEKLFF. CDR3 bases: TGTGCCAGCAGCCCTACTTTTAATGAAAAACTGTTTTTT. The chain has TRBV3-1 (or the pseudogene TRBV3-2) and TRBJ1-4; unclear D gene. CDR1 LGHDT and CDR2 YNNKEL come from the germline V gene (reference sequence). The CDR3 sequence is 13 residues long. V lost 4 bases and J lost 4, with 7 bases in between.